This T cell receptor (beta chain) comes out of a study of T cells in Graves' hyperthyroidism and ophthalmopathy. This clonotype was picked up many times. Antigen unknown. Broader study findings: Most clonotypes that expanded in the thyroid above 0.001 also showed up in blood.

This CDR3 contains 15 residues. The germline CDR1 and CDR2 sequences are MNHNS and SASEGT. V was shortened by 3 bases and J by 4 bases, with 13 bases between the two germline ends. There were TCR beta CDR3 regions amplified from RNA transcripts. In the first-round RT-PCR of the TCR CDR3, the HTBI primer set was used. TCRdb re-derived calls from the multiplex PCR reads in MiXCR, one entry per CDR3 protein. Here the sample spans about 300,000 distinct CDR3 sequences, less than 20% being singletons. The sequenced material came from blood. The TCR originated in a man aged 45 to 65 with Graves' ophthalmopathy. The rearrangement joins TRBV6-1 to TRBJ1-5; the D gene is possibly TRBD1 (5 bases). CDR3 region: CASSDGTLGNQPQHF. CDR3 DNA: TGTGCCAGCAGTGACGGGACCCTAGGGAATCAGCCCCAGCATTTT.